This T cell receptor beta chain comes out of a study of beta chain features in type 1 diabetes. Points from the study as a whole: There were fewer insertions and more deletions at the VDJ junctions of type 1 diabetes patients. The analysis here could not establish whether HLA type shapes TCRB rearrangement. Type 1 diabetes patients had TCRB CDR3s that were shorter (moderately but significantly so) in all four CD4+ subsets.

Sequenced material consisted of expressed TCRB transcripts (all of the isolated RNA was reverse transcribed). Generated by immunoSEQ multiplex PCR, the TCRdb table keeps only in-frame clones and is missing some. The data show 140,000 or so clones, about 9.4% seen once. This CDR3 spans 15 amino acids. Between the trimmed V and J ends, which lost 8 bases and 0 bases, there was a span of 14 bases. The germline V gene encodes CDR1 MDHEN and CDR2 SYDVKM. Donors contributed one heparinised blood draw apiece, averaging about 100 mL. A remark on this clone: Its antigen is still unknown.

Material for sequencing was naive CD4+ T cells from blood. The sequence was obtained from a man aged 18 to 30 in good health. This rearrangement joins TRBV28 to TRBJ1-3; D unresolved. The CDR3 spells CASHPYKPSGNTIYF. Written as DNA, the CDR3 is TGTGCCAGCCATCCGTACAAACCCTCTGGAAACACCATATATTTT.